This T cell receptor beta chain was captured in a study of T-cell reconstitution after alpha-beta-depleted transplantation in children. The CDR3 is 15 amino acids. With 5 bases removed from V and 4 bases from J, the gap between germline ends came to 15 bases. Germline V gives CDR1 SGHAT, CDR2 FQDESV (reference sequence). This clonotype was counted ten times or more. TCRbeta library construction was performed incorporating unique molecular identifiers. TCRdb re-derived calls from the PCR reads in MiXCR, one entry per CDR3 protein. The sample includes 250,000 to 350,000 distinct CDR3 sequences, around 9.6% seen only once; the top ten take around 9.1%.

The chain is built from TRBV11-1 and TRBJ2-1, with a possible D match to TRBD2 (6 bases). The material was PBMCs from the stem cell graft donor, obtained from the stem cell graft. The receptor's source is a human donor who donated a stem cell graft to a child with SCID. CDR3 nucleotides: TGTGCCAGCAGCCCACCCGGGACTGGTTACAATGAGCAGTTCTTC. The encoded protein is CASSPPGTGYNEQFF.